Presented here are 3 T cell receptor beta chains from one specimen sequenced in a study of T cells in Graves' hyperthyroidism and ophthalmopathy. RNA transcripts served as the template for amplifying TCR beta CDR3 regions. A first-round RT-PCR of the TCR CDR3 used the HTBI primer set. MiXCR, applied by TCRdb to the multiplex PCR reads, yields one record per CDR3 protein. The data show about 400,000 distinct CDR3 sequences, with about 14% seen just once and 25% to 30% held by the top ten. Sequencing was performed on blood. These receptors all stem from a man in his forties or fifties with Graves' ophthalmopathy.

V usage is TRBV4-1 and J usage is TRBJ1-6; 8 nucleotides line up with TRBD1. The CDR3 spans 17 residues. The germline V gene has CDR1 MGHRA and CDR2 YSYEKL. V lost 1 base to trimming and J lost 8 bases; unmatched junction nucleotides: 10. CDR3 amino acids: CASSQVSPDRVDSPLHF. The CDR3, as DNA: TGCGCCAGCAGCCAAGTTTCTCCGGACAGGGTTGATTCACCCCTCCACTTT.

There are a few counts of this clonotype. V and J are TRBV19 and TRBJ2-2; the D gene is possibly TRBD1 (6 bases). In germline, CDR1 is LNHDA, CDR2 SQIVND (reference sequence). The germline V and J ends were trimmed by 2 bases and 0 bases, with 10 bases remaining between them. This CDR3 is built from 16 residues. The CDR3 loop reads CASSIYDRSNTGELFF. The CDR3 DNA sequence: TGTGCCAGTAGTATATACGACAGGTCGAACACCGGGGAGCTGTTTTTT.

The sample holds many counts of this clonotype. The chain recombines TRBV28 with TRBJ1-1, with D possibly matching TRBD1 (6 bases). The V end lost 6 bases, the J end lost 6 bases, and 23 bases lay between the germline ends. The CDR3 length is 16 residues. Germline CDR1 and CDR2: MDHEN and SYDVKM. The chain's CDR3 is CASRPTGTPQTAEAFF. For the CDR3, the DNA is TGTGCCAGCAGACCGACCGGGACACCTCAGACCGCTGAAGCTTTCTTT.